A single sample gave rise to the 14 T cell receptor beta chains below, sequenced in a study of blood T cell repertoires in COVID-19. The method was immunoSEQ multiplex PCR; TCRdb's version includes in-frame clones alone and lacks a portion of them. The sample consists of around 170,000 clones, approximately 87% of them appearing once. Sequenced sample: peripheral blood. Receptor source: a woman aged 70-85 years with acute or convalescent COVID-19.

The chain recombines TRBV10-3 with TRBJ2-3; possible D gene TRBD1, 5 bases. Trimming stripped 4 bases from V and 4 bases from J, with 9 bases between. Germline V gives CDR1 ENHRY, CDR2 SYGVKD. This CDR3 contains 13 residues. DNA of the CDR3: TGTGCCATCAGTGCTCTCAGGGCAGATACGCAGTATTTT. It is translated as CAISALRADTQYF.

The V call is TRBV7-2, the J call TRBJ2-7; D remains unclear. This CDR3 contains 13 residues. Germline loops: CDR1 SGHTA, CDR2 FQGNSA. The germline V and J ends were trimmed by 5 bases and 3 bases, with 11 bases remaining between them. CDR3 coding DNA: TGTGCCAGCAGCCCGTCCTCCTTCTACGAGCAGTACTTC. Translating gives CASSPSSFYEQYF.

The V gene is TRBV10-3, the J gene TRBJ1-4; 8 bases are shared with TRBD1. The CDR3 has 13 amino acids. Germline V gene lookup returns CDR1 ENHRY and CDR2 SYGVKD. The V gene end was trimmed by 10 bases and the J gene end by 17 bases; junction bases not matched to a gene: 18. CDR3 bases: TGTGCCACCGCCAGGAACGGGGACAGGTCCCAATTTTTT. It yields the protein CATARNGDRSQFF.

The CDR3 region is CASSSSQAQGSNQPQHF. The CDR3 DNA follows: TGTGCCAGTAGTTCCTCCCAGGCACAGGGAAGCAATCAGCCCCAGCATTTT. This chain uses TRBV19 with TRBJ1-5, with D perhaps TRBD1 (6 bases). The CDR3 spans 17 residues. Trimming took off 5 bases at V and 1 base at J, with 18 bases between the two ends. Germline V lookup: CDR1 LNHDA, CDR2 SQIVND (reference sequence).

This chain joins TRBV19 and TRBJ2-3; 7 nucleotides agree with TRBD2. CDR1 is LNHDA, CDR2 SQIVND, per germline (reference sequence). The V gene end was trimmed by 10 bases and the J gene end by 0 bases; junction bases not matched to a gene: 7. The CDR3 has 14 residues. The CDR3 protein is CATRLATSTDTQYF. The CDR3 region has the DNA TGTGCCACCAGACTAGCTACCAGCACAGATACGCAGTATTTT.

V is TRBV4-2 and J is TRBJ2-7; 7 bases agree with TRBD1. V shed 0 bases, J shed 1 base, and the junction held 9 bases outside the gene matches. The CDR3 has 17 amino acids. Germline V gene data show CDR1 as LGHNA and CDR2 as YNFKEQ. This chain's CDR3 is CASSQDLGQHSSYEQYF. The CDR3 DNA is TGTGCCAGCAGCCAAGACCTGGGACAGCACTCATCCTACGAGCAGTACTTC.

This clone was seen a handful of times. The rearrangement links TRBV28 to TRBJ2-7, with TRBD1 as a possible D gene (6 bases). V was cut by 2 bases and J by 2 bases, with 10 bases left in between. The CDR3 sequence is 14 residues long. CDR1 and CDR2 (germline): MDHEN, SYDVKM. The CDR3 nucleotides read TGTGCCAGCAGTTTACTAGGACAGACCTACGAGCAGTACTTC. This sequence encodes CASSLLGQTYEQYF.

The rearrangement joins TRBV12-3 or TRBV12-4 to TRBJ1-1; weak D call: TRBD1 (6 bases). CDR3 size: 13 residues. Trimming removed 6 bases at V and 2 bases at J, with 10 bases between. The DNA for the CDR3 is TGTGCCAGCAGGAAACAGGGAAACACTGAAGCTTTCTTT. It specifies CASRKQGNTEAFF.

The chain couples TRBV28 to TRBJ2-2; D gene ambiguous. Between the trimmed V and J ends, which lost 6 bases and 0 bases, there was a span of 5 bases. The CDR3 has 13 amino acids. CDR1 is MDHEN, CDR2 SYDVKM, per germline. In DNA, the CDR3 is TGTGCCAGCAGCAATGCGAACACCGGGGAGCTGTTTTTT. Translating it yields CASSNANTGELFF.

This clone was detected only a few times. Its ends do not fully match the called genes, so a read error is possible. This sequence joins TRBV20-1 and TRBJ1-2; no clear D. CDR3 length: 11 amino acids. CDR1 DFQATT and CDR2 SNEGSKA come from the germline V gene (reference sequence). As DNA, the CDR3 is TGCAGTGCCCCAGTCGTCACCGCCTTACCCTTC. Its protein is CSAPVVTALPF.

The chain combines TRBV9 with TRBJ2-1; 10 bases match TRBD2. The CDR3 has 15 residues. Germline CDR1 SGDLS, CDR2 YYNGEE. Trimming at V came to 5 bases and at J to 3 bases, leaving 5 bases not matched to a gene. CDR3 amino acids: CASRSGTSDYNEQFF. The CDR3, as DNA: TGTGCCAGCAGATCCGGGACTAGCGACTACAATGAGCAGTTCTTC.

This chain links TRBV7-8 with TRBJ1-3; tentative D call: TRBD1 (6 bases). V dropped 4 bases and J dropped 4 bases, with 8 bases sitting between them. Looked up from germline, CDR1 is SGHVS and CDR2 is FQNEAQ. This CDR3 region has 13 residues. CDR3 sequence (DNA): TGTGCCAGCAGCTACGGACAGGGAAACACCATATATTTT. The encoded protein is CASSYGQGNTIYF.

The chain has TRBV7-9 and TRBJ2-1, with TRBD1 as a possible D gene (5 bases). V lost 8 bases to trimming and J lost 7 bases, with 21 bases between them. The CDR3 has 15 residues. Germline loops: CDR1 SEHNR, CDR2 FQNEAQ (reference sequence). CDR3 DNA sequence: TGTGCCAGCCTAGAACAGGAGCTGGGGATAAATGAGCAGTTCTTC. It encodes CASLEQELGINEQFF.

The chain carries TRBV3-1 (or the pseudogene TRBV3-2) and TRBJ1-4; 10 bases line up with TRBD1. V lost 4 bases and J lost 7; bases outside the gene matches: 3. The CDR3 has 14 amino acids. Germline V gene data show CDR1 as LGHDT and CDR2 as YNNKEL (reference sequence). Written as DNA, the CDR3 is TGTGCCAGCAGCCCGACAGGGGGCATTGAAAAACTGTTTTTT. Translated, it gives CASSPTGGIEKLFF.